This T cell receptor (beta chain) was observed in a study of T cells in Graves' hyperthyroidism and ophthalmopathy. This CDR3 is 12 amino acids long. Between the trimmed V and J ends, which lost 8 bases and 6 bases, there was a span of 13 bases. Germline V lookup: CDR1 MNHNS, CDR2 SASEGT. Amplification of TCR beta CDR3 regions was performed using RNA transcripts as template. Carried out on the TCR CDR3, a first-round RT-PCR used the HTBI primer set. Each CDR3 protein gets one entry after TCRdb re-called the multiplex PCR reads with MiXCR. The sample yields roughly 200,000 distinct CDR3 sequences, around 19% seen once.

The TCR was taken from a man between 35 and 55 years old with Graves' hyperthyroidism. This sequence joins TRBV6-1 and TRBJ1-2; D is unresolved. Sequenced material: blood. The CDR3 sequence is CASSRGLNGYTF. The CDR3 DNA reads as TGTGCCAGCTCCCGCGGTCTCAATGGCTACACCTTC.